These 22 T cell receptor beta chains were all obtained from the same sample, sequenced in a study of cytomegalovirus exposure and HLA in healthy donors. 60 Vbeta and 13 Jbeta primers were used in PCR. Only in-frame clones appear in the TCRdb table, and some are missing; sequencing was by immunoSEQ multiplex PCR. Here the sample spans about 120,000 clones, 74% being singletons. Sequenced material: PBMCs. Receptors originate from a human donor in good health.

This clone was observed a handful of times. CDR3 in DNA: TGTGCCAGCAGTTTACAGCGAATTCAAGAGACCCAGTACTTC. The encoded protein is CASSLQRIQETQYF. The J gene is TRBJ2-5, the V gene TRBV13; D is unresolved. The CDR3 sequence is 14 residues long. V dropped 6 bases and J dropped 2 bases, with 13 bases sitting between them. From germline, CDR1 is PRHDT and CDR2 FYEKMQ (reference sequence).

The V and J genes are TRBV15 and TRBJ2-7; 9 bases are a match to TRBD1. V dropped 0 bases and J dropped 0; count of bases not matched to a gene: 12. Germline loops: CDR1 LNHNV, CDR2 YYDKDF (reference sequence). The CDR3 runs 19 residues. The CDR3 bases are TGTGCCACCAGCAGAGATGCGGGACAGGGATCCCTGAGCTCCTACGAGCAGTACTTC. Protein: CATSRDAGQGSLSSYEQYF.

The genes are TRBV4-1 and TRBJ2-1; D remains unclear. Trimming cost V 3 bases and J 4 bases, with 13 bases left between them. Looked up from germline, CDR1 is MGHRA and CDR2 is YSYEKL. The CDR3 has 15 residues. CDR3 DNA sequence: TGCGCCAGCAGCCAGACCGCGGCTTCTTACAATGAGCAGTTCTTC. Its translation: CASSQTAASYNEQFF.

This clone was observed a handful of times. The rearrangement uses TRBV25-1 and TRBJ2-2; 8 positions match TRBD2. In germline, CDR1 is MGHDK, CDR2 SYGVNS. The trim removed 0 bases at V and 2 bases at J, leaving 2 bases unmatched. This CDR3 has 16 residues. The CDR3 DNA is TGTGCCAGCAGTGAATATAGCGGGGCCAACACCGGGGAGCTGTTTTTT. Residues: CASSEYSGANTGELFF.

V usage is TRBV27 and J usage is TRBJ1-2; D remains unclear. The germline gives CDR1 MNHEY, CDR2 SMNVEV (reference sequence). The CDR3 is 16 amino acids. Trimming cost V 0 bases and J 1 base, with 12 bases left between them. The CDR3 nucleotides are TGTGCCAGCAGTTTATCTCCAGGCAAGTTTAACTATGGCTACACCTTC. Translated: CASSLSPGKFNYGYTF.

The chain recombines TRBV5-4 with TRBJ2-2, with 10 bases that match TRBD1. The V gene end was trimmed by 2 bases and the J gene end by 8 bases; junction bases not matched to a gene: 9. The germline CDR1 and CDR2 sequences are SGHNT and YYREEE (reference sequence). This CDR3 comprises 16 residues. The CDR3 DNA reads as TGTGCCAGCAGCTTTGGGGGGACAGGGGCGATGGGGGAGCTGTTTTTT. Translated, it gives CASSFGGTGAMGELFF.

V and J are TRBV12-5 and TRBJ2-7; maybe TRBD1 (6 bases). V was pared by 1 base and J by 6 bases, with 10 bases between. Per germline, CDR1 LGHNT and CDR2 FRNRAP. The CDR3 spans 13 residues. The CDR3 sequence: CASGLGTGFEQYF. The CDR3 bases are TGTGCTAGTGGTTTGGGAACAGGGTTCGAGCAGTACTTC.

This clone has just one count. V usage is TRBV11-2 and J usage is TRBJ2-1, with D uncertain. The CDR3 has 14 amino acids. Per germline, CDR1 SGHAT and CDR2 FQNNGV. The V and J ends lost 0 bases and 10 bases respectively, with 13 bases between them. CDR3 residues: CASSLDFGSWEQFF. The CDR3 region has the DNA TGTGCCAGCAGCTTAGATTTCGGGTCATGGGAGCAGTTCTTC.

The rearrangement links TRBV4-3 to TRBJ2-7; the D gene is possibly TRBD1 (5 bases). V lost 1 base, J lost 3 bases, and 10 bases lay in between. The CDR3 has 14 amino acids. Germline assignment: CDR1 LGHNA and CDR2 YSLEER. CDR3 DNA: TGCGCCAGCAGCCAAGGACAGAGCCTCTACGAGCAGTACTTC. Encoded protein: CASSQGQSLYEQYF.

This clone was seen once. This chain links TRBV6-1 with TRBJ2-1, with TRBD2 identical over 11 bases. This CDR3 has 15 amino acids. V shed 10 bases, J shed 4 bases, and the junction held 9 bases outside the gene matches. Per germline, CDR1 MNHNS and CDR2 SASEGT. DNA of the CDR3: TGTGCCATCCAACAAGGGACTAGCGGTTACAATGAGCAGTTCTTC. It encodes CAIQQGTSGYNEQFF.

CDR3 sequence reads: CASSLLLGGYGYTF. CDR3 nucleotides: TGTGCCAGCAGTTTGCTCCTAGGGGGCTATGGCTACACCTTC. The gene calls are TRBV28 and TRBJ1-2; tentatively, D is TRBD1 (6 bases). Germline assignment: CDR1 MDHEN and CDR2 SYDVKM. This CDR3 has 14 residues. Trimming cost V 3 bases and J 4 bases, with 12 bases left between them.

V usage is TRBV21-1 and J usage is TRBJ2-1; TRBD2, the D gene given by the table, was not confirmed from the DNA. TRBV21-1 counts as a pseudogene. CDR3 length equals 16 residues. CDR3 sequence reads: CASSPLLAGGHNEQFF. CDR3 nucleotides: TGTGCCAGCAGCCCCCTACTAGCGGGGGGGCATAATGAGCAGTTCTTC.

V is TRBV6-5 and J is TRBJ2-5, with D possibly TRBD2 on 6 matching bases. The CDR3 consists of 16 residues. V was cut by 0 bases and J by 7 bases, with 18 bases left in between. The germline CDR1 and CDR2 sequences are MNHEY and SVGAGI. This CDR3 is CASSYSIGGPEGTQYF. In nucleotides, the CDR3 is TGTGCCAGCAGTTACTCGATCGGTGGTCCGGAGGGGACCCAGTACTTC.

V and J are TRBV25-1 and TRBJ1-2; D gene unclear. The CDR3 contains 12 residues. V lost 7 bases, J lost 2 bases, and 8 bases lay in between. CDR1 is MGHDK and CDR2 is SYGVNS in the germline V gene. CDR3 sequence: CASNSLNYGYTF. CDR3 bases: TGTGCCAGCAACAGCCTAAACTATGGCTACACCTTC.

The CDR3 DNA is TGTGCCAGCAGTGAGGACAGGGGCTACGAGCAGTACTTC. This encodes CASSEDRGYEQYF. This chain joins TRBV2 and TRBJ2-7; 9 bases match TRBD1. Unmatched junction bases numbered 0, after V lost 3 bases and J lost 3 bases. The germline gives CDR1 SNHLY, CDR2 FYNNEI. This CDR3 is built from 13 residues. Full variable domain (outside the CDR3, taken from reference TRBV2 and TRBJ2-7): EPEVTQTPSHQVTQMGQEVILRCVPISNHLYFYWYRQILGQKVEFLVSFYNNEISEKSEIFDDQFSVERPDGSNFTLKIRSTKLEDSAMYFCASSEDRGYEQYFGPGTRLTVT.

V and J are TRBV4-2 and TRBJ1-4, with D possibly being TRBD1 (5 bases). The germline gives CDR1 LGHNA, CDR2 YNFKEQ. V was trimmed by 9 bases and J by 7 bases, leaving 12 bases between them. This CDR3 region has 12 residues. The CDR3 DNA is TGTGCCAGTGTTAGTGACAGTGAAAAACTGTTTTTT. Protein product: CASVSDSEKLFF.

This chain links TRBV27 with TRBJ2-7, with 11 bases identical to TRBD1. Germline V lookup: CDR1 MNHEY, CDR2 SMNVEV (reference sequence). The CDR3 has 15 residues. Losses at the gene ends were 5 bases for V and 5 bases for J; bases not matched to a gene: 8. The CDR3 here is CASSPWTGGENEQYF. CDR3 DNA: TGTGCCAGCAGTCCATGGACAGGGGGCGAAAACGAGCAGTACTTC.

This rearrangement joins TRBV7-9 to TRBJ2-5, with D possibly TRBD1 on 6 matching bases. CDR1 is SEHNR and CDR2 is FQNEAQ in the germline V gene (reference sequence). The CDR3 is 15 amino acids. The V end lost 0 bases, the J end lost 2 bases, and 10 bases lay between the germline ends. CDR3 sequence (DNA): TGTGCCAGCAGCTTAGCGTCTGGACAGCAAGAGACCCAGTACTTC. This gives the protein CASSLASGQQETQYF.

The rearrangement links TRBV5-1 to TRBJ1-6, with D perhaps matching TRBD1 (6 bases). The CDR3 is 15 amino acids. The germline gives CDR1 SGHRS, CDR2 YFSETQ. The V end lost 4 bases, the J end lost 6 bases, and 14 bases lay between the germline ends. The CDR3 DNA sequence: TGCGCCAGCAGCGCCGACGGGACAACTAATTCACCCCTCCACTTT. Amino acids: CASSADGTTNSPLHF.

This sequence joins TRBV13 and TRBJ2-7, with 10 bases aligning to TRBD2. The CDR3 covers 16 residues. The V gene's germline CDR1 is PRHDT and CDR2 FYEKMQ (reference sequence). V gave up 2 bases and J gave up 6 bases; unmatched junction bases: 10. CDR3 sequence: CASSLTLAASGGEQYF. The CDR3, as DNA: TGTGCCAGCAGCTTAACCCTCGCGGCTAGCGGGGGCGAGCAGTACTTC.

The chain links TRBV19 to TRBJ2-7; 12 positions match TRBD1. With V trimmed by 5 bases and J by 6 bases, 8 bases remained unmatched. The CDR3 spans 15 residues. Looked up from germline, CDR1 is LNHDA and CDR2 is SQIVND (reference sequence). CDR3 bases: TGTGCCAGTAGTTTCCTGGGACAGGGGGCGGCCGAGCAGTACTTC. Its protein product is CASSFLGQGAAEQYF. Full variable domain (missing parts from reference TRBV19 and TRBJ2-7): DGGITQSPKYLFRKEGQNVTLSCEQNLNHDAMYWYRQDPGQGLRLIYYSQIVNDFQKGDIAEGYSVSREKKESFPLTVTSAQKNPTAFYLCASSFLGQGAAEQYFGPGTRLTVT.

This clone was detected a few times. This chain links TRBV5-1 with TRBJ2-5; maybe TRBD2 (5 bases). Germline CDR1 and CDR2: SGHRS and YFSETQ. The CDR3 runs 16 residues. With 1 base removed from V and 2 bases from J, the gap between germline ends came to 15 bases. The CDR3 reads CASSLSSLAPQETQYF. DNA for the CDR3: TGCGCCAGCAGCTTGTCTTCCCTAGCACCTCAAGAGACCCAGTACTTC.